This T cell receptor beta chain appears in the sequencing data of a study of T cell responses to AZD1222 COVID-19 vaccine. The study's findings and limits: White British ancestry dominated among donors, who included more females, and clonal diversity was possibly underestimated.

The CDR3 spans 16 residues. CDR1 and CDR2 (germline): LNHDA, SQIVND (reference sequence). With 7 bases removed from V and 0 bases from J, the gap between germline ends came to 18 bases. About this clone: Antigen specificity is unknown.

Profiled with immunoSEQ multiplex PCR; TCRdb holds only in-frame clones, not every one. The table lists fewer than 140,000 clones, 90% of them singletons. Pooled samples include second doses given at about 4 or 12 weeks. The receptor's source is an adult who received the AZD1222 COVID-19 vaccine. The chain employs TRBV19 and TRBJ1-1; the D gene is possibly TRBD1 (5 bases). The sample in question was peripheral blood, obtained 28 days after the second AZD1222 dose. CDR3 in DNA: TGTGCCAGTAAGCAAGGGGTTGAGGTCATGAACACTGAAGCTTTCTTT. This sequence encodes CASKQGVEVMNTEAFF.